This T cell receptor (beta chain) is from a study of T cells in Graves' hyperthyroidism and ophthalmopathy. Background on the study: Any treatment followed the collection of peripheral blood at initial diagnosis.

This clonotype was found many times. Its antigen is unidentified. Findings of the study overall: Blood also held most thyroid clonotypes expanded beyond 0.001.

Trimming shortened V by 4 bases and J by 10 bases, and 8 bases separated the two germline ends. The CDR3 is made up of 11 amino acids. CDR1 and CDR2 (germline): SGHNT, YENEEA. Amplification of TCR beta CDR3 regions used RNA as the template. Primed by the HTBI set, a first-round RT-PCR was run on the TCR CDR3. Each CDR3 protein gets one entry after TCRdb re-called the multiplex PCR reads with MiXCR. The repertoire includes some 490,000 distinct CDR3 sequences, about 15% of them detected once, and approximately 30% sits in the top ten. In the ophthalmopathy cohort, Clinical Activity Score was at least 3, NOSPECS grade at least 4, and duration under 3 months.

The TCR originated in a woman between 25 and 40 years old with Graves' ophthalmopathy. The source material was blood. The chain joins TRBV11-3 to TRBJ2-1; D is undetermined. CDR3 sequence: CASSSSREQFF. As DNA, the CDR3 is TGTGCCAGCAGCTCCTCGCGGGAGCAGTTCTTC.